The clone carrying this TCR beta chain was detected only a few times. CDR1 and CDR2 from the germline V gene are SNHLY and FYNNEI. V was shortened by 1 base and J by 6 bases, with 9 bases between the two germline ends. The CDR3 sequence is 13 residues long. The data derive from a study of regulatory T cells in long-lasting Graves disease. With iRepertoire HTBI primers and Arm-PCR of CDR3 regions, TCR beta libraries were built. In TCRdb, the multiplex PCR reads were re-called with MiXCR into one record per CDR3 protein. Among roughly 450,000 distinct CDR3 sequences listed, around 22% were seen once. Time point indicated: persistent/refractory GD, antithyroid drugs over 5 years with positive TRAb. After RNA was extracted from PBMCs, the TCR library was made from it.

This TCR was recovered from a female donor with Graves disease. The sample here was peripheral blood mononuclear cells (PBMCs), taken when the disease was refractory, from a patient treated with antithyroid drugs. V usage is TRBV2 and J usage is TRBJ1-2; no reliable D call. The CDR3 protein is CASSEDLTDGYTF. Here the CDR3 DNA reads TGTGCCAGCAGTGAAGACCTTACGGATGGCTACACCTTC.